Below, 10 T cell receptor beta chains from the same sample are listed, as sequenced in a study of T cell responses to AZD1222 COVID-19 vaccine. Data came from immunoSEQ multiplex PCR; TCRdb stores just in-frame clones and leaves some out. Of 150,000 to 180,000 clones detected, 86% appear once; the ten largest clones hold under 7%. The material was peripheral blood, obtained on day 0 of MenACWY control vaccination. The receptors come from an adult in good health.

CDR3 sequence (DNA): TGTGCCAGCAGCTTGAACCCTGGCGGAGGACGGCAGTATTTT. This translates into CASSLNPGGGRQYF. The chain is built from TRBV7-6 and TRBJ2-3; possibly TRBD2 for D (5 bases). In germline, CDR1 is SGHVS, CDR2 FNYEAQ. The CDR3 loop spans 14 amino acids. V was shortened by 3 bases and J by 11 bases, with 18 bases between the two germline ends.

The V call is TRBV7-8, the J call TRBJ2-3, with D perhaps being TRBD1 or TRBD2 (5 bases each). Trimming took 6 bases from V and 0 from J, leaving 7 bases between them. The CDR3 sequence is 13 residues long. Per the germline V gene, CDR1 is SGHVS and CDR2 is FQNEAQ. CDR3 loop: CASRRDSTDTQYF. The CDR3 nucleotides read TGTGCCAGCAGAAGGGACAGCACAGATACGCAGTATTTT.

The chain's CDR3 is CASSQDPGFGSPLHF. CDR3 nucleotides: TGCGCCAGCAGCCAAGATCCAGGGTTTGGTTCACCCCTCCACTTT. The chain uses TRBV4-1 and TRBJ1-6; TRBD1 is a possible D gene (5 bases). The V end lost 0 bases, the J end lost 9 bases, and 12 bases lay between the germline ends. CDR3 length equals 15 residues. Germline V gene data show CDR1 as MGHRA and CDR2 as YSYEKL.

The chain is built from TRBV2 and TRBJ1-2; 7 bases line up with TRBD1. The CDR3 consists of 12 residues. Germline CDR1 reads SNHLY; CDR2 reads FYNNEI. The chain's CDR3 is CVEGTENYGYTF. The CDR3 DNA follows: TGTGTGGAAGGGACAGAAAACTATGGCTACACCTTC.

The J gene is TRBJ1-5, the V gene TRBV5-1; unclear D gene. Germline V gives CDR1 SGHRS, CDR2 YFSETQ. The V gene lost 0 bases and the J gene lost 4 bases, with 11 bases spanning the gap. The CDR3 covers 15 residues. CDR3 in DNA: TGCGCCAGCAGCTTGGATGGCCTTAAAAATCAGCCCCAGCATTTT. As protein: CASSLDGLKNQPQHF.

This chain links TRBV29-1 with TRBJ2-1, with 9 bases matching TRBD2. CDR1 SQVTM and CDR2 ANQGSEA come from the germline V gene. This CDR3 is 14 amino acids long. With V trimmed by 3 bases and J by 4 bases, 4 bases remained unmatched. The CDR3 DNA follows: TGCAGCGTTGAGGCTAGCGGGGTATACAATGAGCAGTTCTTC. This translates into CSVEASGVYNEQFF.

The chain is built from TRBV9 and TRBJ2-2; 13 bases map to TRBD2. The V segment lost 4 bases and the J segment 6 bases; nucleotides outside the gene matches: 3. The CDR3 contains 15 residues. Per the germline V gene, CDR1 is SGDLS and CDR2 is YYNGEE. The CDR3 here is CASSTSGGAPGELFF. CDR3 in DNA: TGTGCCAGCAGCACTAGCGGGGGGGCTCCCGGGGAGCTGTTTTTT.

The chain combines TRBV4-2 with TRBJ2-7; 7 bases match TRBD2. V lost 0 bases and J lost 1; bases outside the gene matches: 6. The germline gives CDR1 LGHNA, CDR2 YNFKEQ. This CDR3 has 16 amino acids. The CDR3 region is CASSQDNSGLSYEQYF. DNA of the CDR3: TGTGCCAGCAGCCAAGATAATAGCGGGCTATCCTACGAGCAGTACTTC.

The V gene is TRBV28, the J gene TRBJ2-2; D ambiguous. Trimming pared 2 bases from V and 5 bases from J, leaving 6 bases between. The CDR3 sequence is 13 residues long. Looked up from germline, CDR1 is MDHEN and CDR2 is SYDVKM. CDR3 loop: CASSLDKTGELFF. CDR3 sequence (DNA): TGTGCCAGCAGTTTAGACAAAACCGGGGAGCTGTTTTTT.

The chain recombines TRBV18 with TRBJ1-1; D is perhaps TRBD1 (6 bases). Between the trimmed V and J ends, which lost 2 bases and 0 bases, there was a span of 13 bases. Germline V gene lookup returns CDR1 KGHSH and CDR2 LQKENI. There are 16 residues in the CDR3. The CDR3 region has the DNA TGTGCCAGCTCACCATGGGCAGGGGCAATGAACACTGAAGCTTTCTTT. Its translation is CASSPWAGAMNTEAFF.